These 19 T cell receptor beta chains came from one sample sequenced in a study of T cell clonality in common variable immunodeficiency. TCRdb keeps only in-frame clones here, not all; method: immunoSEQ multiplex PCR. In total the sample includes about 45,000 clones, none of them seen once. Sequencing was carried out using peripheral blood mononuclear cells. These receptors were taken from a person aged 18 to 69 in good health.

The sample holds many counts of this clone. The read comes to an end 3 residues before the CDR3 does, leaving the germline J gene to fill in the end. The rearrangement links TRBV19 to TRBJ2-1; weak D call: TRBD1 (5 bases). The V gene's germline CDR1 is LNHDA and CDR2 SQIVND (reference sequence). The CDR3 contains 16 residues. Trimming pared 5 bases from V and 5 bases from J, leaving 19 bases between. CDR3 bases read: TGTGCCAGTAGTGTCGGACACTACAATGTAGACAATGAG. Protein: CASSVGHYNVDNE. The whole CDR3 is CASSVGHYNVDNEQFF.

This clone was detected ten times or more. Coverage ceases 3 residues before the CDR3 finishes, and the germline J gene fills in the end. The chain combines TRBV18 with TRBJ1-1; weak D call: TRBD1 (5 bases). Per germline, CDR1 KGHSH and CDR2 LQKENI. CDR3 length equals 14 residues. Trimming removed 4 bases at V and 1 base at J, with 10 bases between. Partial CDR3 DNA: TGTGCCAGCTCACAGTTTCAGGGGAACACTGAA. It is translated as CASSQFQGNTE. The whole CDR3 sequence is CASSQFQGNTEAFF.

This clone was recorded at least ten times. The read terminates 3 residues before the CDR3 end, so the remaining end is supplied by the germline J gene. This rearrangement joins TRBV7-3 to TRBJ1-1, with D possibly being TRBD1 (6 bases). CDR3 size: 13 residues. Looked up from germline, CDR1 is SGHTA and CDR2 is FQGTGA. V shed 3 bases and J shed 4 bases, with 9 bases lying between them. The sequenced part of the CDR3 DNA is TGTGCCAGCAGCTTTGGCAGGGGCACTGAA. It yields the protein CASSFGRGTE. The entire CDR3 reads CASSFGRGTEAFF.

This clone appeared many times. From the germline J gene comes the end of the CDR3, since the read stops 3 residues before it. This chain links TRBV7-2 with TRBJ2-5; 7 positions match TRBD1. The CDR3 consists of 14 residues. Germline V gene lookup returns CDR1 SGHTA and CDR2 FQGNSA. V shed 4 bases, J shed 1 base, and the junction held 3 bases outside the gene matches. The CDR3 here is CASSSNRGQETQYF. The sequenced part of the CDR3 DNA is TGTGCCAGCAGCTCCAACAGGGGCCAAGAGACC.

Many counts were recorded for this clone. Partial CDR3 DNA: TGTGCCAGCAGTGAGCAGGGGGCCTACTCCGATACG. Encoded protein: CASSEQGAYSDT. The CDR3 in its entirety is CASSEQGAYSDTQYF. The V and J genes are TRBV6-1 and TRBJ2-3; 8 nucleotides line up with TRBD1. The DNA ends 3 residues before the CDR3 does, and the rest of the CDR3 is filled in from the germline J gene. Germline trimming cut 3 bases from V and 6 bases from J; bases unmatched to any gene: 8. Looked up from germline, CDR1 is MNHNS and CDR2 is SASEGT. The CDR3 consists of 15 residues.

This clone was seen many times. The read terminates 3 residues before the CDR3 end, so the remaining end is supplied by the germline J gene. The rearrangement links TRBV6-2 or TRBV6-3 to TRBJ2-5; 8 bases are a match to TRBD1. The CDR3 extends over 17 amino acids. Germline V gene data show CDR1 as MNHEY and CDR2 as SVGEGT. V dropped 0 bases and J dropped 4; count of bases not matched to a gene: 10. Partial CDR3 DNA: TGTGCCAGCAGTTACTCGCCTTGGACAGGGTTAACAGAGACC. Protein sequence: CASSYSPWTGLTET. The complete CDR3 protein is CASSYSPWTGLTETQYF.

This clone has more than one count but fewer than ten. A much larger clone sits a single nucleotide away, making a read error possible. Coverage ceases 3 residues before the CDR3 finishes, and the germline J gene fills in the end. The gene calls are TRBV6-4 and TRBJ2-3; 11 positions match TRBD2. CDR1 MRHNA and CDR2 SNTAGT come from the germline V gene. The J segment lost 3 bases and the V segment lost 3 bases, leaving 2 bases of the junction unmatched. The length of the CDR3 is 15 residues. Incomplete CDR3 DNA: TGTGCCAGCAGTGAAATAGCGGGGGGGACAGATACG. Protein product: CASSEIAGGTDT. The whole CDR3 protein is CASSEIAGGTDTQYF.

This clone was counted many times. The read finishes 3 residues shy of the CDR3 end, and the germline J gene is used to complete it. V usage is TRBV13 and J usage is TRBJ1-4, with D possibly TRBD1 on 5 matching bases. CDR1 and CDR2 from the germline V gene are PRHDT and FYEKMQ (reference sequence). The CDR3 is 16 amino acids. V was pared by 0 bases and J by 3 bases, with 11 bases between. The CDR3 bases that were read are TGTGCCAGCAGCTTAGGTAGCAGGGCTGCTAATGAAAAA. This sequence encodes CASSLGSRAANEK. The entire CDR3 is CASSLGSRAANEKLFF.

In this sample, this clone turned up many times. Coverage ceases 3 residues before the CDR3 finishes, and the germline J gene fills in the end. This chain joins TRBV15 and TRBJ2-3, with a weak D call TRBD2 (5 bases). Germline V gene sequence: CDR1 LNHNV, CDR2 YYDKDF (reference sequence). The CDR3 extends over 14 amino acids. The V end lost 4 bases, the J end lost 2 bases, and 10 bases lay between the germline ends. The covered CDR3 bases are TGTGCCACCAGCACGAGGACTCTCACAGATACG. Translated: CATSTRTLTDT. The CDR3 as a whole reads CATSTRTLTDTQYF.

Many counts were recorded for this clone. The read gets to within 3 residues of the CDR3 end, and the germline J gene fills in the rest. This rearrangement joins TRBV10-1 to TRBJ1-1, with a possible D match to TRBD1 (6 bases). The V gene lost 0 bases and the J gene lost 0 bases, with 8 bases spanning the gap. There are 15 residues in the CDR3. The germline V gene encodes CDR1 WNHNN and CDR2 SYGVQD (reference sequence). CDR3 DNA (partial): TGCGCCAGCAGTGAGTCGAGGGGGATGAACACTGAA. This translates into CASSESRGMNTE. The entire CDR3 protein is CASSESRGMNTEAFF.

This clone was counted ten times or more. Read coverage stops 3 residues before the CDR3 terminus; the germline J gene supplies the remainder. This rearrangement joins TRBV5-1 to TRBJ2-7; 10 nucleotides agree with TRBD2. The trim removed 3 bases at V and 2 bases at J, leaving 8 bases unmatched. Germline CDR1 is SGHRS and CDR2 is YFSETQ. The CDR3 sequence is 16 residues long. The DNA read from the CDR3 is TGCGCCAGCAGCTCGAGAGGGACTAGCGCCCCCTACGAG. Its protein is CASSSRGTSAPYE. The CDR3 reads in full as CASSSRGTSAPYEQYF.

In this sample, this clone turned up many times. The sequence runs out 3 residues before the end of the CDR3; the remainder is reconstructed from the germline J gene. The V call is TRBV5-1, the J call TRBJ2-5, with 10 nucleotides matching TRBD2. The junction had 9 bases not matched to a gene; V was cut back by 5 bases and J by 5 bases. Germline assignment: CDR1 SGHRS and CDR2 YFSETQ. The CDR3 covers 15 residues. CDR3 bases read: TGCGCCAGCAGGACAAGCGGGAGGGCCGATGAGACC. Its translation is CASRTSGRADET. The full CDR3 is CASRTSGRADETQYF.

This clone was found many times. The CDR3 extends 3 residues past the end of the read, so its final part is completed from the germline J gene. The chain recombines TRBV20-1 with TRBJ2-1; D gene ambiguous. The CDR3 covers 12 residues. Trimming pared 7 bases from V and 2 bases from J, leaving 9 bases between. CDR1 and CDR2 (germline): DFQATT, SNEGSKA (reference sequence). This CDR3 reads CSVRVAYNEQFF. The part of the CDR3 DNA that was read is TGCAGTGTCCGCGTGGCCTACAATGAG.

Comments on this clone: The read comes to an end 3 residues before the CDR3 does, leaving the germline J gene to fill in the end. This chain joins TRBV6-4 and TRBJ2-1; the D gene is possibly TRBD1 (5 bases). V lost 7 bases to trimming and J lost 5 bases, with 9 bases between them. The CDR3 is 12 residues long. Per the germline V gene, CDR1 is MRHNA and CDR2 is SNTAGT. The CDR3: CASKVTDNEQFF. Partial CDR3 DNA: TGTGCCAGCAAAGTGACAGACAATGAG.

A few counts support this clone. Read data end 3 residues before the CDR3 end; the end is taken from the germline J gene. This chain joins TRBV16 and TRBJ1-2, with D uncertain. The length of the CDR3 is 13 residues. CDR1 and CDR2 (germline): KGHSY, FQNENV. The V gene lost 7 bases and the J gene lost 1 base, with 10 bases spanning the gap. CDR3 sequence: CASNPGVNYGYTF. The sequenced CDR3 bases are TGTGCCAGCAACCCCGGGGTTAACTATGGC.

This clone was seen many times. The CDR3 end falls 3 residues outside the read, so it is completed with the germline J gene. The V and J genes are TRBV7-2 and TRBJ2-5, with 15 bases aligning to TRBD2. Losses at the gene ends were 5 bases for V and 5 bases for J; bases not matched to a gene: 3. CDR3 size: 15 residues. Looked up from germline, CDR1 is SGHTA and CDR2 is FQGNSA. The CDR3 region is CASSRTSGRGETQYF. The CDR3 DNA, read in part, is TGTGCCAGCAGCAGGACTAGCGGGAGGGGGGAGACC.

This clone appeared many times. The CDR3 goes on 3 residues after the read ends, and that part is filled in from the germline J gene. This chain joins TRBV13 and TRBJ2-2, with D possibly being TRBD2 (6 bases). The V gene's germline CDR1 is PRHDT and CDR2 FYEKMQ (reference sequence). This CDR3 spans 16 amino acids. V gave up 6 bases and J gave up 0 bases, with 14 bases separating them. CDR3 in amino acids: CASRLLGGTNTGELFF. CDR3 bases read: TGTGCCAGCAGGCTTCTTGGGGGGACGAACACCGGGGAG.

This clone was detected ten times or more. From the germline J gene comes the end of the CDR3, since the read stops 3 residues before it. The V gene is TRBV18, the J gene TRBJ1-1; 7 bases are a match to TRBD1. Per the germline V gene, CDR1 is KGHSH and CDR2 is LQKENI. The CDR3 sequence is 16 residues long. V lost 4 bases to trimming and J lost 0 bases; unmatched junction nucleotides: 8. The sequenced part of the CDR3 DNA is TGTGCCAGCTCACGGGGGACAGAGGTTCTGAACACTGAA. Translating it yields CASSRGTEVLNTE. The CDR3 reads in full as CASSRGTEVLNTEAFF.

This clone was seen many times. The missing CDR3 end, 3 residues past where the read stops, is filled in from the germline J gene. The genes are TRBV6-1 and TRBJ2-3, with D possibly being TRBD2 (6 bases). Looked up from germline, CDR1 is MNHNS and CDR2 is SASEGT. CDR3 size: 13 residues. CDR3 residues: CASSVMDYGTQYF. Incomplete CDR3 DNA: TGTGCCAGCAGTGTGATGGACTATGGGACG.